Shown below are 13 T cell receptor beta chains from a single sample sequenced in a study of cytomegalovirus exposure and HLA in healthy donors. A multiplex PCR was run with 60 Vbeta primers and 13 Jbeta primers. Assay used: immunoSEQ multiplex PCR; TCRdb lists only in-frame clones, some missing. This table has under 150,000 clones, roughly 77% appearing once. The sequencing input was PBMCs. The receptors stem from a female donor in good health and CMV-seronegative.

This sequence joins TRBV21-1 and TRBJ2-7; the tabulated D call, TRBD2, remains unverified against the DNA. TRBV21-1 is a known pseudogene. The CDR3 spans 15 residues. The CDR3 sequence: CASSNYEAVKNEQYF. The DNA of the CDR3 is TGTGCCAGCAGCAATTATGAGGCCGTAAAGAATGAGCAGTACTTC.

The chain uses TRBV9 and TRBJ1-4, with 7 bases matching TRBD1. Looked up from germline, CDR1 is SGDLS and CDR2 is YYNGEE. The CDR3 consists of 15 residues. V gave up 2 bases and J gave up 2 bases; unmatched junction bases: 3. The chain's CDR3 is CASSVTGETNEKLFF. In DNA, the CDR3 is TGTGCCAGCAGCGTCACAGGGGAGACTAATGAAAAACTGTTTTTT.

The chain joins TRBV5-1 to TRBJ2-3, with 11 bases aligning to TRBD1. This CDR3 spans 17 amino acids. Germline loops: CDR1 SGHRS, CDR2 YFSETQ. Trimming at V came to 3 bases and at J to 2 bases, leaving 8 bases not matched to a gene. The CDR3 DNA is TGCGCCAGCAGCTCTGGGACAGGGGGGGCTTTCACAGATACGCAGTATTTT. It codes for CASSSGTGGAFTDTQYF.

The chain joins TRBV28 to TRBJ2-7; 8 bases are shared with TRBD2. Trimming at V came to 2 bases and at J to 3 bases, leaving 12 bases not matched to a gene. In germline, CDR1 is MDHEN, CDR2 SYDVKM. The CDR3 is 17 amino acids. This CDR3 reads CASSLVGVAGGNYEQYF. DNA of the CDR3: TGTGCCAGCAGTTTAGTTGGGGTTGCGGGAGGAAACTACGAGCAGTACTTC.

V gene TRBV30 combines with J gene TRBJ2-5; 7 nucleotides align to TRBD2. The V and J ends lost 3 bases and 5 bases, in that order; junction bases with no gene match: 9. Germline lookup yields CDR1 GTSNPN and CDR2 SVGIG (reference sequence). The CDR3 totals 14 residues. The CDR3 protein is CAWSKGLTGETQYF. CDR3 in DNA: TGTGCCTGGAGCAAGGGACTAACTGGGGAGACCCAGTACTTC. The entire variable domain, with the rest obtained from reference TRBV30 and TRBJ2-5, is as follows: SQTIHQWPATLVQPVGSPLSLECTVEGTSNPNLYWYRQAAGRGLQLLFYSVGIGQISSEVPQNLSASRPQDRQFILSSKKLLLSDSGFYLCAWSKGLTGETQYFGPGTRLLVL.

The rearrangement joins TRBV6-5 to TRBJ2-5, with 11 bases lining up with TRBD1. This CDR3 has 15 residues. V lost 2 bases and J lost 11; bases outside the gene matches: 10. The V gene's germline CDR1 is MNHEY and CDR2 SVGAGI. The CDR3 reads CASSYEGQGDREQYF. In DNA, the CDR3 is TGTGCCAGCAGTTACGAGGGACAGGGGGATCGGGAGCAGTACTTC.

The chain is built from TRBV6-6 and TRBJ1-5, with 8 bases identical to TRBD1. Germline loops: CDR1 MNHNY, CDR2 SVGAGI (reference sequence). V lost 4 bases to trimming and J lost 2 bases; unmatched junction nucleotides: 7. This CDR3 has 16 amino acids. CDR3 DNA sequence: TGTGCCAGCAGTTTCGGACAGGGACAAGGCAATCAGCCCCAGCATTTT. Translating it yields CASSFGQGQGNQPQHF.

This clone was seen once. CDR3 region: CASSPTTDLATDTQYF. The CDR3 nucleotides are TGTGCCAGCTCACCTACGACTGACTTGGCCACAGATACGCAGTATTTT. This chain uses TRBV18 with TRBJ2-3; unclear D gene. V was shortened by 3 bases and J by 2 bases, with 15 bases between the two germline ends. CDR3 size: 16 residues. The germline V gene encodes CDR1 KGHSH and CDR2 LQKENI.

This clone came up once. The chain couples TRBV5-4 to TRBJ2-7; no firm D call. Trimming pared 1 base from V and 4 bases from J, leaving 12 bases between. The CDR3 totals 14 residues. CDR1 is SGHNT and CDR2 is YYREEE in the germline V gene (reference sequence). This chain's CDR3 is CASSLTVLPYEQYF. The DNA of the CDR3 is TGTGCCAGCAGCTTGACAGTTTTACCGTACGAGCAGTACTTC.

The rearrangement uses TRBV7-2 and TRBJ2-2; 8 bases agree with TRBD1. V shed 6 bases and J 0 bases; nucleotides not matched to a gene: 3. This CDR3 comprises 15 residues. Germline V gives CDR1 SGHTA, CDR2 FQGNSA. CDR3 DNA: TGTGCCAGCAGAGTGGGACAGGCGAACACCGGGGAGCTGTTTTTT. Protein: CASRVGQANTGELFF.

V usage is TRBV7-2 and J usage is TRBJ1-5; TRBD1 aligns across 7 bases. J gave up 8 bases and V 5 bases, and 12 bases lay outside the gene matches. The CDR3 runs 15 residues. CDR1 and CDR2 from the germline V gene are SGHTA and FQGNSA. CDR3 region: CASSRDRAGREPQHF. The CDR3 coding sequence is TGTGCCAGCAGCCGCGACAGGGCTGGGAGAGAGCCCCAGCATTTT.

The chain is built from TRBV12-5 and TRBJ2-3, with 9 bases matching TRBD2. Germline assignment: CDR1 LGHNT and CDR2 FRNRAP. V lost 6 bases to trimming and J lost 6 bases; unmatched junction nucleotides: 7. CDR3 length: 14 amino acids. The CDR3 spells CASGPSGRRDTQYF. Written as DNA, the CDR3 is TGTGCTAGTGGCCCGAGCGGGAGGAGGGATACGCAGTATTTT.

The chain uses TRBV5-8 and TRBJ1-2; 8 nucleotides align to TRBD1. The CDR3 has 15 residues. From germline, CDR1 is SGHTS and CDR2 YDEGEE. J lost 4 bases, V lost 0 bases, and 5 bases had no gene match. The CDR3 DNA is TGTGCCAGCAGCTTGGGGGACAGGCAATTCTATGGCTACACCTTC. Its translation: CASSLGDRQFYGYTF.